This entry describes one T cell receptor (beta chain). The sample originates from a study of blood T cell repertoires in COVID-19. The data were produced by immunoSEQ multiplex PCR, yet TCRdb's version contains in-frame clones alone and is incomplete. The sample lists 400,000 to 500,000 clones, approximately 88% occurring once. The CDR3 is 17 amino acids. The V gene end was trimmed by 2 bases and the J gene end by 5 bases; junction bases not matched to a gene: 8. Germline V CDR1 and CDR2: MNHEY, SVGEGT. The rearrangement joins TRBV6-2 or TRBV6-3 to TRBJ1-6, with 8 positions matching TRBD1. This TCR was recovered from a woman aged 35 to 49 who had recovered from COVID-19. Specimen: PBMCs or T cells enriched from blood (not recorded which). CDR3 sequence (DNA): TGTGCCAGCAGTTACCCTCTCCTGACAGGGGATAATTCACCCCTCCACTTT. Protein sequence: CASSYPLLTGDNSPLHF.